Shown below are 4 T cell receptor beta chains from a single sample sequenced in a study of neurological immune-mediated disorders. TCRdb itself ran the 5' RACE reads through MiXCR, one entry per CDR3 protein. The repertoire has about 80,000 distinct CDR3 sequences, 5.8% of them found once; the top ten carry 6.5% to 9.5%. Time point in this sample: longitudinal time-point 2. Material: PBMCs. The receptor source for this set is a woman aged 55 to 70 with multiple sclerosis.

This clonotype occurred many times. The chain employs TRBV20-1 and TRBJ1-2, with TRBD1 identical over 10 bases. CDR1 is DFQATT and CDR2 is SNEGSKA in the germline V gene (reference sequence). V was pared by 1 base and J by 8 bases, with 7 bases of the junction left unmatched. This CDR3 has 14 amino acids. CDR3 nucleotide sequence: TGCAGTGCTAGAGGTGACAGGGGGCTCGGGGGCTACACCTTC. The encoded protein is CSARGDRGLGGYTF.

In this sample, this clonotype turned up a few times. V gene TRBV11-2 combines with J gene TRBJ2-3; 7 nucleotides agree with TRBD1. The junction had 11 bases not matched to a gene; V was cut back by 5 bases and J by 6 bases. Germline CDR1 and CDR2: SGHAT and FQNNGV. CDR3 size: 15 residues. CDR3 residues: CASSPDIRGLDTQYF. CDR3 in DNA: TGTGCCAGCAGCCCTGATATCAGGGGGTTGGATACGCAGTATTTT.

This clonotype has ten or more counts. The chain has TRBV6-5 and TRBJ2-1; 10 bases are a match to TRBD1. The CDR3 is made up of 18 amino acids. Germline trimming cut 0 bases from V and 9 bases from J; bases unmatched to any gene: 14. CDR1 and CDR2 (germline): MNHEY, SVGAGI. This CDR3 is CASSYSPGQGILIGEQFF. The DNA of the CDR3 is TGTGCCAGCAGTTACTCCCCGGGACAGGGGATCCTCATAGGTGAGCAGTTCTTC.

There are many counts of this clonotype. This chain joins TRBV5-1 and TRBJ2-7, with 7 bases aligning to TRBD1. The CDR3 spans 13 residues. Germline CDR1 is SGHRS and CDR2 is YFSETQ. The V segment lost 7 bases and the J segment 2 bases; nucleotides outside the gene matches: 6. The CDR3 nucleotides read TGCGCCAGCTCCTCGGGACAGACCTACGAGCAGTACTTC. Protein: CASSSGQTYEQYF.